This T cell receptor beta chain appears in the sequencing data of a study of blood T cell repertoires in COVID-19. Study in general: The cDNA or gDNA used as material had been derived from T cells, B-cell-depleted T cells, or PBMCs.

Trimming cost V 3 bases and J 4 bases; bases outside gene matches: 8. Germline CDR1 and CDR2: SGHNT and YYREEE (reference sequence). The length of the CDR3 is 16 residues. In the authors' methods: Estimated nucleated cell counts came from reference gene primer amplification. Some clones are missing from TCRdb's copy, which holds only in-frame ones; the method was immunoSEQ multiplex PCR. That table furnishes V, J and clone size, whereas the DNA furnished D and trimming. The sample holds approximately 58,000 clones, about 79% seen once. The sequenced material came from peripheral blood. The receptor's source is a woman aged 55-75 years with acute or convalescent COVID-19. This chain links TRBV5-4 with TRBJ2-1; TRBD2 agrees at 9 bases. The CDR3 is CASSSLGSGGYNEQFF. Here the CDR3 DNA reads TGTGCCAGCAGCTCGCTTGGGAGCGGGGGGTACAATGAGCAGTTCTTC.